The present entry profiles one T cell receptor (beta chain) with its context. The junction departs from the called germline gene at one end, perhaps through a read error. These data are taken from a study of blood T cell repertoires in COVID-19. Study context: COVID-19 samples collected from the United States, Italy and Spain covered acute and convalescent phases. Sample material is recorded as cDNA or gDNA derived from T cells, B-cell-depleted T cells, or PBMCs.

In the authors' methods: Amplification with reference gene primers provided the estimates of nucleated cell counts. Clones were sequenced by immunoSEQ multiplex PCR, and TCRdb holds only the in-frame ones, with some missing. V, J and clone size are taken as reported in that table, and D and trimming were inferred from the DNA itself. This sample has 150,000 or so clones, with roughly 80% found just once. This CDR3 is built from 19 residues. Germline V gene sequence: CDR1 KGHDR, CDR2 SFDVKD. Specimen: peripheral blood. The chain recombines TRBV24-1 with TRBJ2-1; 13 nucleotides line up with TRBD2. The TCR comes from a woman of 80 years or more with acute or convalescent COVID-19. CDR3 in amino acids: CATSDSGLAGPYGGNEQFF. CDR3 DNA: TGTGCCACCAGCGATTCGGGACTAGCGGGGCCGTACGGGGGGAATGAGCAGTTCTTC.